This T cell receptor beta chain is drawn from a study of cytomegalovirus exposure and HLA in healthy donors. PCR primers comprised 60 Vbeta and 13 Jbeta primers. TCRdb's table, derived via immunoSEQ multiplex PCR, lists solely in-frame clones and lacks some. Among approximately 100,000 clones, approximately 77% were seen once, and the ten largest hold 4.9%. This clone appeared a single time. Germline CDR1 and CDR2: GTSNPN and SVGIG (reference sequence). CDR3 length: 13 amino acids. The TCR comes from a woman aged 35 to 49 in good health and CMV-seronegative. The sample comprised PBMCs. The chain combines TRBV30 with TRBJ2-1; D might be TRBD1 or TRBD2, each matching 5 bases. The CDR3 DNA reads TGTGCTTGGGGGAGACTTGTCTACAATGAGCAGTTCTTC. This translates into CAWGRLVYNEQFF.